This T cell receptor beta chain was observed in a study of blood T cells in healthy people across ages. Whole-study findings and limits: The donors' CMV status was not determined, possibly confounding changes in expanded clonotypes. Both higher diversity and more naive CD4+ cells marked long-lived donors when set against aged donors.

Healthy Caucasians from Russia aged roughly 6 to 95 served as donors. This clonotype was seen only a few times. Its target is unknown. Primers used in a second PCR of about 6 to 11 cycles were a sample-barcoded 5' primer and a J-beta primer mix. One entry per CDR3 protein results from TCRdb running MiXCR on the 5' RACE reads. The sample yields under 2 million distinct CDR3 sequences, about 31% seen once. The material sequenced was blood. The source of this sequence is a woman aged 25 to 45 in good health.

The CDR3 sequence: CASSVAGLAGGQETQYF. The CDR3 region has the DNA TGTGCCAGCAGCGTAGCGGGCCTAGCGGGGGGTCAAGAGACCCAGTACTTC. The J gene is TRBJ2-5, the V gene TRBV9, with 11 bases fitting TRBD2. The germline CDR1 and CDR2 sequences are SGDLS and YYNGEE. The V gene end was trimmed by 0 bases and the J gene end by 2 bases; junction bases not matched to a gene: 6. The CDR3 runs 17 residues.